The sequence of this T cell receptor (beta chain) was determined in a study of T-cell reconstitution after alpha-beta-depleted transplantation in children. This clonotype was seen repeatedly, ten times or more. The authors prepared the TCRbeta library with unique molecular identifiers. TCRdb analysed the PCR reads with MiXCR anew, one entry per CDR3 protein. In the table there are roughly 190,000 distinct CDR3 sequences, more than 14% of which are singletons. Unmatched junction bases numbered 4, after V lost 3 bases and J lost 2 bases. This CDR3 contains 14 residues. CDR1 and CDR2 from the germline V gene are SGHRS and YFSETQ.

The sample in question was PBMCs from the stem cell graft donor, obtained from the stem cell graft. The TCR sequence derives from a human donor who donated a stem cell graft to a child with acute lymphoblastic leukemia. The chain combines TRBV5-1 with TRBJ2-7; TRBD1 matches 8 bases. The CDR3 DNA sequence: TGCGCCAGCAGCTCGCAGGGGGCCACCTACGAGCAGTACTTC. Translated: CASSSQGATYEQYF. Using reference TRBV5-1 and TRBJ2-7 for the parts outside the CDR3, the full variable domain is KAGVTQTPRYLIKTRGQQVTLSCSPISGHRSVSWYQQTPGQGLQFLFEYFSETQRNKGNFPGRFSGRQFSNSRSEMNVSTLELGDSALYLCASSSQGATYEQYFGPGTRLTVT.